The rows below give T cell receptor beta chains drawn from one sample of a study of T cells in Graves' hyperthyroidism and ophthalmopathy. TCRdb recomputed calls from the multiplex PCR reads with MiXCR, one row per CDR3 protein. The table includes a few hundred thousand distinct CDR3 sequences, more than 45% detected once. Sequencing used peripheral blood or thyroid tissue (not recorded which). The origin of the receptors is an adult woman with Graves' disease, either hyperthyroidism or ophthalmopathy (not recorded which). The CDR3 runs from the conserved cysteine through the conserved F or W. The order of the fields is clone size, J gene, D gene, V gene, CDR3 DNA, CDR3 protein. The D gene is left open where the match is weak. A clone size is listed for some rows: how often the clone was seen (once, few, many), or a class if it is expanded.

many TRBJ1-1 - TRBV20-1 TGCAGTGCTAGGGGGTGGAACACTGAAGCTTTCTTT CSARGWNTEAFF
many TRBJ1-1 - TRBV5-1 TGCGCCAGCAGCGCCGGGACAAAGGAAGCTTTCTTT CASSAGTKEAFF
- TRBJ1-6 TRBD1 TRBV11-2 TGTGCCAGCAGCGAGGGGGCTGGGGATTCACCCCTCCACTTT CASSEGAGDSPLHF
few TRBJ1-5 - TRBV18 TGTGCCAGCTCACCACAAGGGGAGGGTGATCCCCAGCATTTT CASSPQGEGDPQHF
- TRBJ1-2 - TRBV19 TGTGCCAGTAGTATAGAATCCCTCAGCAGTTGGACACTCTATGGCTACACCTTC CASSIESLSSWTLYGYTF
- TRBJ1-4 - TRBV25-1 TGTGCCAGCAGTTACAGGCTGGCTACTAATGAAAAACTGTTTTTT CASSYRLATNEKLFF
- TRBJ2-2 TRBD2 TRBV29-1 TGCAGCGTTGCGGCCAGCGGGAGAAACACCGGGGAGCTGTTTTTT CSVAASGRNTGELFF
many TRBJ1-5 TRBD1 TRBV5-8 TGTGCCAGCAGCAGGGACAGGGGGCTAATCGGCAATCAGCCCCAGCATTTT CASSRDRGLIGNQPQHF
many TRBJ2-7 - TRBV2 TGTGCCAGCGTCGGAGACAAGTCCTACGAGCAGTACTTC CASVGDKSYEQYF
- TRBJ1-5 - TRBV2 TGTGCCAGCAGTGGGGGTGTATTGCCCCAGCATTTT CASSGGVLPQHF
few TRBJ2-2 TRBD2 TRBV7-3 TGTGCCAGCAGCTACCTCCCCCCCATAGCGGGAGTTTCCGGGGAGCTGTTTTTT CASSYLPPIAGVSGELFF
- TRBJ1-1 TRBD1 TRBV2 TGTGCCAGCAGGGGAACGTACAGGGGAGCTTTCTTT CASRGTYRGAFF
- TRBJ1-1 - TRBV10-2 TGCGCCAGCAGCTCCTTTGTGGGGGGCACTGAAGCTTTCTTT CASSSFVGGTEAFF
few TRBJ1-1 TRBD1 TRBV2 TGTGCCAGCAGCGTCGACAGGGCCGACACTGAAGCTTTCTTT CASSVDRADTEAFF
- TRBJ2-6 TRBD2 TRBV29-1 TGCAGCGTTGGGGGGAGGGCCGGGGCCAACGTCCTGACTTTC CSVGGRAGANVLTF
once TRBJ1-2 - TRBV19 TGTGCCAGTAGTCCCCACTGGGGACCCTATGGCTACACCTTC CASSPHWGPYGYTF
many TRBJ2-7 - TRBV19 TGTGCCAGTAGTTACGGACTCAACCAGGGGGAGCAGTACTTC CASSYGLNQGEQYF
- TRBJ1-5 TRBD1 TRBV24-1 TGTGCCACTGCTCCAGGGACAGATCAGTATAGCAATCAGCCCCAGCATTTT CATAPGTDQYSNQPQHF
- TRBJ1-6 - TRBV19 TGTGCCAGTAGTATAGGTGGCAGGCCAAATTCACCCCTCCACTTT CASSIGGRPNSPLHF
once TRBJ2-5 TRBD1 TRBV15 TGTGCCACCAGCAGAGATCCTCCGGGACAGGGAACAGAGACCCAGTACTTC CATSRDPPGQGTETQYF
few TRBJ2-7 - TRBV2 TGTGCCAGCAGGCGGTTGGGCTACGAGCAGTACTTC CASRRLGYEQYF
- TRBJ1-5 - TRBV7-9 TGTGCCAGCAGCGCGGGCCCGGGGTATAATCAGCCCCAGCATTTT CASSAGPGYNQPQHF
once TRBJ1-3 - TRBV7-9 TGTGCCAGCAGCTTTTGGGGGGGCGAAGGAAACACCATATATTTT CASSFWGGEGNTIYF
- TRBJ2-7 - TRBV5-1 TGCGCCAGCAGCTTGGACCCACAGGGAGGCTCCTACGAGCAGTACTTC CASSLDPQGGSYEQYF
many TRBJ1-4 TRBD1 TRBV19 TGTGCCAGTCGGAACGGAGGAACAGGGGAGGCGGGAGAAAAACTGTTTTTT CASRNGGTGEAGEKLFF
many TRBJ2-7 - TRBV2 TGTGCCAGCCTTCCCGGAAGAGGGGAACACGAGCAGTACTTC CASLPGRGEHEQYF
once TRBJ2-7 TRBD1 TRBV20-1 TGCAGTGCTGCCCGGGACAGGGGGCTGGACGAGCAGTACTTC CSAARDRGLDEQYF
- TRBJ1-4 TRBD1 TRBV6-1 TGTGCCAGCAGTGCCGGGACAGGGGTTAGGGAAAAACTGTTTTTT CASSAGTGVREKLFF
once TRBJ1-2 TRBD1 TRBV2 TGTGCCAGCAGTGAAGGAGGGGGCGATTATGGCTACACCTTC CASSEGGGDYGYTF
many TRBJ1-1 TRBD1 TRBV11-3 TGTGCCAGCAGCTCACACAGGGGCGGGACTGAAGCTTTCTTT CASSSHRGGTEAFF
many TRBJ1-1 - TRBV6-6 TGTGCCAGCAGTTACTCTCCAGCACCTAACACTGAAGCTTTCTTT CASSYSPAPNTEAFF
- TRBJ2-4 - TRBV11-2 TGTGCCAGCAGCCCTCCGGCAGGGGAAAACATTCAGTACTTC CASSPPAGENIQYF
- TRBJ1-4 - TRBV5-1 TGCGCCAGCAGCCCGGACACTGTTCGCGTTGACAAACTGTTTTTT CASSPDTVRVDKLFF
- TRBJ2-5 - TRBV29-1 TGCAGCGTCCTTCCGGACCGTCCGGGGACCCAGTACTTC CSVLPDRPGTQYF
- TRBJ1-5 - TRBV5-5 TGTGCCAGTAGTATTCAAGTTCCGCCGCCCCAGCATTTT CASSIQVPPPQHF
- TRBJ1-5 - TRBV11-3 TGTGCCAGCAGCCGATGGGGGTCCAATGAGCATTTT CASSRWGSNEHF
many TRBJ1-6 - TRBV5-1 TGCGCCAGCAGCTTGAAAGGCTTTGATTCACCCCTCCACTTT CASSLKGFDSPLHF